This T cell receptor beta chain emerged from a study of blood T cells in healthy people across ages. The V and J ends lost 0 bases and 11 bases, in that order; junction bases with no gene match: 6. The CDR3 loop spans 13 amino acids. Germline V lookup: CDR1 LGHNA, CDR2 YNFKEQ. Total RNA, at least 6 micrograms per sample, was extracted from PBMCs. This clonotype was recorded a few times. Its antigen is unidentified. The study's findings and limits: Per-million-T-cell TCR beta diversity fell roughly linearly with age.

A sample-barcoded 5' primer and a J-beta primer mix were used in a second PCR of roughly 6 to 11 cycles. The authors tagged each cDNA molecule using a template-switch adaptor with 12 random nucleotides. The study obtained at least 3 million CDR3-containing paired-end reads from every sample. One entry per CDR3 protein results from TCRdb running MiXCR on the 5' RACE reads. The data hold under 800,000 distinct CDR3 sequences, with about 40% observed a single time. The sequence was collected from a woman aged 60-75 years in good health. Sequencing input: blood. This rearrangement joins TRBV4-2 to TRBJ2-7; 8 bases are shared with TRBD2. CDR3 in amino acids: CASSQDLRREEYF. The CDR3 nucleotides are TGTGCCAGCAGCCAAGATTTAAGGCGGGAGGAGTACTTC.